Listed below are T cell receptor beta chains from one sample, sequenced in a study of blood T cell repertoires in COVID-19. Clones were sequenced by immunoSEQ multiplex PCR, and TCRdb holds only the in-frame ones, with some missing. The table lists over 200,000 clones, around 87% of them singletons. Sequenced: PBMCs or T cells enriched from blood (not recorded which). These receptors were obtained from a man aged 30 to 39 who had been exposed to COVID-19. The CDR3 runs from the conserved cysteine through the conserved F or W. Fields, in order: V gene, J gene, D gene, clone size, CDR3 DNA, CDR3 protein. A D gene is named only where the DNA matches it firmly. Clone size appears in some rows only: once, few, many, or a class for an expanded clone.

TRBV6-5,TRBJ1-2,TRBD1,.,TGTGCCAGCAGTTTGACAGGGGCGGGCTATGGCTACACCTTC,CASSLTGAGYGYTF
TRBV25-1,TRBJ2-1,TRBD1,.,TGTGCCAGCAGTGGAGACAGGGGGATCTCCTACAATGAGCAGTTCTTC,CASSGDRGISYNEQFF
TRBV4-2,TRBJ2-7,.,few,TGTGCCAGCAGCCAAGCCGGCAGGGACTCCGCCTACGAGCAGTACTTC,CASSQAGRDSAYEQYF
TRBV5-4,TRBJ1-1,.,.,TGTGCCAGCAGCACTCAGGGCACTGAAGCTTTCTTT,CASSTQGTEAFF
TRBV19,TRBJ1-1,TRBD1,.,TGTGCCAGTAGTAGCGGACAGGGCCGGAGTTCAGCTTTCTTT,CASSSGQGRSSAFF
TRBV15,TRBJ2-5,.,.,TGTGCCACCAGCAGAGATGAGGAGACCCAGTACTTC,CATSRDEETQYF
TRBV10-3,TRBJ1-6,.,.,TGTGCCATCAGGCCGGGACATGGTAATTCACCCCTCCACTTT,CAIRPGHGNSPLHF
TRBV10-3,TRBJ2-2,TRBD2,.,TGTGCCATCAGGAGCGGGGGGGCATGGACCGGGGAGCTGTTTTTT,CAIRSGGAWTGELFF
TRBV29-1,TRBJ1-1,.,.,TGCAGCGCCACCTGGGGCAGCGCTGAAGCTTTCTTT,CSATWGSAEAFF
TRBV7-8,TRBJ1-4,.,.,TGTGCCAGCAGCCTTGGTCGGTTTCGGGAAAAACTGTTTTTT,CASSLGRFREKLFF
TRBV19,TRBJ2-7,TRBD1,.,TGTGCCAGTAGTCGACAGGGTCAGTACGAGCAGTACTTC,CASSRQGQYEQYF
TRBV19,TRBJ2-2,TRBD1,.,TGTGCCAGTAGCAGACAGGGGGCCGGGGAGCTGTTTTTT,CASSRQGAGELFF
TRBV5-1,TRBJ2-7,TRBD1,.,TGCGCCAGCAGCCCCCGACAGGGGAGCTCCTACGAGCAGTACTTC,CASSPRQGSSYEQYF
TRBV6-2/TRBV6-3,TRBJ2-1,TRBD1,.,TGTGCCAGCAGTTACTCGAACAGGGGCCTAAACAATGAGCAGTTCTTC,CASSYSNRGLNNEQFF
TRBV7-3,TRBJ2-1,TRBD2,.,TGTGCCAGCAGCTTACATGGACTAGCGTCGGATGAGCAGTTCTTC,CASSLHGLASDEQFF
TRBV9,TRBJ2-5,TRBD1,.,TGTGCCAGCAGCAGGGGGCCTAGTTCTCGAGAGACCCAGTACTTC,CASSRGPSSRETQYF
TRBV4-2,TRBJ1-1,.,.,TGTGCCAGCAGCCAAGCATCCGGGGGGAACACTGAAGCTTTCTTT,CASSQASGGNTEAFF
TRBV9,TRBJ2-4,.,.,TGTGCCAGCAGCCCCTCTATTGCGAGGGCCGTTGGTAACATTCAGTACTTC,CASSPSIARAVGNIQYF
TRBV27,TRBJ1-6,TRBD1,.,TGTGCCAGCAGTCCCTCCACGACAGGGACCCTCCACTTT,CASSPSTTGTLHF
TRBV6-5,TRBJ2-5,.,.,TGTGCCAGCCTAGGGGGGGGTCAAGAGACCCAGTACTTC,CASLGGGQETQYF
TRBV30,TRBJ1-2,TRBD1,.,TGTGCCTGGAGTGCAGGGGGCCATGGCTACACCTTC,CAWSAGGHGYTF
TRBV27,TRBJ2-2,.,.,TGTGCCAGCAGTTTCAGGGGCACCAACACCGGGGAGCTGTTTTTT,CASSFRGTNTGELFF
TRBV20-1,TRBJ2-3,.,.,TGCAGTGCTTTACGGGGGGATACGCAGTATTTT,CSALRGDTQYF
TRBV4-1,TRBJ2-2,.,.,TGCGCCAGCAGCCAAGTTACAGCGGTGGGGCTGTTTTTT,CASSQVTAVGLFF
TRBV30,TRBJ1-2,.,once,TGTGCCTGGAGTCCCTGGGGAGGGATTGGGTTTGGCTACACCTTC,CAWSPWGGIGFGYTF
TRBV4-1,TRBJ1-1,TRBD1,.,TGCGCCAGCAGCCAAAACAGGGGGTGGCGGACTGAAGCTTTCTTT,CASSQNRGWRTEAFF
TRBV3-1/TRBV3-2,TRBJ2-7,TRBD2,.,TGTGCCAGCAGCCAACGGCGGGGGGGGACCTACGAGCAGTACTTC,CASSQRRGGTYEQYF
TRBV15,TRBJ2-2,.,.,TGTGCCACCAGCAGAGATCTAGGGAACACCGGGGAGCTGTTTTTT,CATSRDLGNTGELFF
TRBV15,TRBJ1-5,.,.,TGTGCCACCAAGGGGGGGAGCAATCAGCCCCAGCATTTT,CATKGGSNQPQHF
TRBV7-9,TRBJ1-3,.,few,TGTGCCAGCAGCCAACTGAGCTCTGGAAACACCATATATTTT,CASSQLSSGNTIYF
TRBV5-1,TRBJ1-3,.,.,TGCGCCAGCAGCCTGGGCCCAAGAGATGGAAACACCATATATTTT,CASSLGPRDGNTIYF
TRBV9,TRBJ1-1,.,.,TGTGCCAGCAGCGTAGGGGGCTCGAACACTGAAGCTTTCTTT,CASSVGGSNTEAFF
TRBV9,TRBJ2-3,.,few,TGTGCCAGCAGCGCCAGCCCGGGGGGCCCAGATACGCAGTATTTT,CASSASPGGPDTQYF
TRBV7-9,TRBJ2-1,.,.,TGTGCCAGCAGCTCTCCTGCCCCCACGGAGTACAATGAGCAGTTCTTC,CASSSPAPTEYNEQFF
TRBV7-6,TRBJ1-3,.,.,TGTGCCAGCAGCTTAGCGGAGGCATACTCTGGAAACACCATATATTTT,CASSLAEAYSGNTIYF
TRBV5-6,TRBJ1-1,.,.,TGTGCCAGCATCCACAGGGTTAAGTTTAACACTGAAGCTTTCTTT,CASIHRVKFNTEAFF
TRBV4-2,TRBJ1-1,TRBD1,few,TGTGCCAGCAGCCTATCTTTCAGGGACAGGAACACTGAAGCTTTCTTT,CASSLSFRDRNTEAFF
TRBV3-1/TRBV3-2,TRBJ2-1,TRBD2,.,TGTGCCAGCAGCCTCCTGGCGGGGGGGTTCAATGAGCAGTTCTTC,CASSLLAGGFNEQFF
TRBV3-1/TRBV3-2,TRBJ1-2,TRBD1,few,TGTGCCAGCAGCCAAACAGGGGGAGGCTACACCTTC,CASSQTGGGYTF
TRBV15,TRBJ2-7,.,.,TGTGCCACCAGCAGAGCTGATAGCTACGAGCAGTACTTC,CATSRADSYEQYF
TRBV9,TRBJ2-5,.,many,TGTGCCAGCAGCGTAGGGGGGGGGCAGGGCCCAGAGACCCAGTACTTC,CASSVGGGQGPETQYF
TRBV2,TRBJ1-1,TRBD1,.,TGTGCCAGCAGGGGGGGACAGCTGAACACTGAAGCTTTCTTT,CASRGGQLNTEAFF
TRBV6-4,TRBJ2-3,TRBD2,.,TGTGCCAGCAGTGACTCAACCGTGGGGGGGGTTACGCAGTATTTT,CASSDSTVGGVTQYF
TRBV9,TRBJ1-6,TRBD1,.,TGTGCCAGCAGCGGGACCGGGCTAACAGGGGGCGCGTGGTCACCCCTCCACTTT,CASSGTGLTGGAWSPLHF
TRBV6-2/TRBV6-3,TRBJ2-1,.,.,TGTGCCAGCAGTTACTCTTCCCTAGGGGTGCAGTTCTTC,CASSYSSLGVQFF
TRBV6-2/TRBV6-3,TRBJ2-5,TRBD2,.,TGTGCCAGCAGTCCCGGGACTAGCGGGGCCAATCAAGAGACCCAGTACTTC,CASSPGTSGANQETQYF
TRBV4-1,TRBJ2-7,.,.,TGCGCCAGCACCCTCTCGTCAGGAAGCTCCTACGAGCAGTACTTC,CASTLSSGSSYEQYF
TRBV19,TRBJ1-5,.,.,TGTGCCAGTAGTTTGGCACCCCCGGGGAGCAATCAGCCCCAGCATTTT,CASSLAPPGSNQPQHF
TRBV19,TRBJ2-7,.,.,TGTGCCAGTAGTACTTACGGGTACGAGCAGTACTTC,CASSTYGYEQYF
TRBV6-5,TRBJ2-7,TRBD1,.,TGTGCCAGCAAGGCAGACAGGGGGTCCTCCTACGAGCAGTACTTC,CASKADRGSSYEQYF
TRBV7-2,TRBJ1-5,.,once,TGTGCCAGCAGCCTCGGACAGAGAGGGGAGCCCCAGCATTTT,CASSLGQRGEPQHF
TRBV3-1/TRBV3-2,TRBJ1-6,.,.,TGTGCCAGCAGCCAAGAGAGGAATTCACCCCTCCACTTT,CASSQERNSPLHF